The 29 T cell receptor beta chains in this list originate from one sample, sequenced in a study of T cell responses to AZD1222 COVID-19 vaccine. The assay was immunoSEQ multiplex PCR, and TCRdb's table has in-frame clones only and misses some. The sample carries 150,000 or so clones, 91% recorded once. This sample comprised peripheral blood, obtained on day 0 of AZD1222 vaccination. Receptors originate from an adult in good health.

The rearrangement joins TRBV4-3 to TRBJ2-2; D ambiguous. From germline, CDR1 is LGHNA and CDR2 YSLEER. There are 16 residues in the CDR3. With 0 bases removed from V and 0 bases from J, the gap between germline ends came to 8 bases. The CDR3 sequence: CASSQDLGSNTGELFF. CDR3 DNA sequence: TGCGCCAGCAGCCAAGATTTAGGGTCGAACACCGGGGAGCTGTTTTTT.

This sequence joins TRBV6-2 or TRBV6-3 and TRBJ2-1; D is unclear. From germline, CDR1 is MNHEY and CDR2 SVGEGT. Trimming pared 2 bases from V and 0 bases from J, leaving 5 bases between. The CDR3 has 14 amino acids. The CDR3 loop is CASSYQTSYNEQFF. Written as DNA, the CDR3 is TGTGCCAGCAGTTACCAAACCTCCTACAATGAGCAGTTCTTC.

This sequence joins TRBV19 and TRBJ1-1; possible D gene TRBD1, 6 bases. CDR1 is LNHDA, CDR2 SQIVND, per germline (reference sequence). V lost 3 bases to trimming and J lost 6 bases, with 11 bases between them. This CDR3 region has 13 residues. The CDR3: CASSMGRGAEAFF. The DNA for the CDR3 is TGTGCCAGTAGTATGGGTAGGGGGGCTGAAGCTTTCTTT.

This chain uses TRBV6-6 with TRBJ2-2; TRBD1 is a possible D gene (5 bases). Deletions cut 7 bases from V and 3 bases from J, with 18 bases between. This CDR3 spans 16 amino acids. Germline V CDR1 and CDR2: MNHNY, SVGAGI (reference sequence). The CDR3 is CASTFSAGRDTGELFF. The DNA for the CDR3 is TGTGCCAGCACCTTTTCGGCAGGGCGAGACACCGGGGAGCTGTTTTTT.

The V call is TRBV11-3, the J call TRBJ1-6; tentatively, D is TRBD1 (5 bases). The V end was cut by 3 bases, the J end by 14 bases, with 11 bases between. CDR1 SGHNT and CDR2 YENEEA come from the germline V gene. This CDR3 spans 12 amino acids. The CDR3 here is CASSLGQATLHF. For the CDR3, the DNA is TGTGCCAGCAGCTTGGGGCAAGCGACCCTCCACTTT. The entire variable domain, with the rest obtained from reference TRBV11-3 and TRBJ1-6, is as follows: EAGVVQSPRYKIIEKKQPVAFWCNPISGHNTLYWYLQNLGQGPELLIRYENEEAVDDSQLPKDRFSAERLKGVDSTLKIQPAELGDSAVYLCASSLGQATLHFGNGTRLTVT.

The gene calls are TRBV3-1 (or the pseudogene TRBV3-2) and TRBJ2-1; TRBD1 is a possible D gene (6 bases). The CDR3 runs 14 residues. V was shortened by 1 base and J by 4 bases, with 8 bases between the two germline ends. Per germline, CDR1 LGHDT and CDR2 YNNKEL (reference sequence). CDR3 residues: CASSQARGYNEQFF. CDR3 coding DNA: TGTGCCAGCAGCCAAGCCAGGGGTTACAATGAGCAGTTCTTC.

The chain links TRBV4-1 to TRBJ2-1; D tentatively reads TRBD1 or TRBD2 (6 bases each). V lost 7 bases and J 6 bases, leaving 10 bases between the germline ends. There are 12 residues in the CDR3. Germline CDR1 is MGHRA and CDR2 is YSYEKL. Here the CDR3 DNA reads TGCGCCAGCAAAGGGGGGCTCAATGAGCAGTTCTTC. This encodes CASKGGLNEQFF.

This clone was recorded once. The genes are TRBV28 and TRBJ2-2; D call uncertain. This CDR3 is built from 14 residues. Between the trimmed V and J ends, which lost 6 bases and 0 bases, there was a span of 8 bases. Looked up from germline, CDR1 is MDHEN and CDR2 is SYDVKM. CDR3 protein: CASRFKSNTGELFF. The CDR3 DNA reads as TGTGCCAGCAGGTTTAAATCGAACACCGGGGAGCTGTTTTTT.

The V and J genes are TRBV10-2 and TRBJ2-2; 10 bases map to TRBD2. The CDR3 runs 16 residues. V lost 2 bases, J lost 6 bases, and 6 bases stayed unmatched. Germline V lookup: CDR1 WSHSY, CDR2 SAAADI. CDR3 region: CASSELSGRAPGELFF. The CDR3 nucleotides read TGCGCCAGCAGTGAGCTCAGCGGGAGGGCCCCCGGGGAGCTGTTTTTT.

This clone was seen just once. V usage is TRBV6-6 and J usage is TRBJ2-5; a possible D gene is TRBD2 (6 bases). The CDR3 loop spans 14 amino acids. From germline, CDR1 is MNHNY and CDR2 SVGAGI (reference sequence). V was trimmed by 8 bases and J by 2 bases, leaving 15 bases between them. This CDR3 reads CASLPRETQETQYF. DNA of the CDR3: TGTGCCAGCCTACCTCGGGAGACACAAGAGACCCAGTACTTC.

The chain employs TRBV5-6 and TRBJ1-5, with D possibly TRBD1 on 6 matching bases. The CDR3 runs 16 residues. Germline CDR1 reads SGHDT; CDR2 reads YYEEEE. Trimming removed 1 base at V and 0 bases at J, with 11 bases between. The CDR3 DNA sequence: TGTGCCAGCAGCTTGCAGGGGACTACTAGCAATCAGCCCCAGCATTTT. Its translation is CASSLQGTTSNQPQHF.

The chain is built from TRBV5-1 and TRBJ2-2, with TRBD1 matching 10 bases. V was pared by 4 bases and J by 5 bases, with 8 bases of the junction left unmatched. Germline lookup yields CDR1 SGHRS and CDR2 YFSETQ. The CDR3 spans 16 residues. The CDR3 reads CASSVFGTGATGELFF. For the CDR3, the DNA is TGCGCCAGCAGCGTGTTTGGGACAGGGGCTACCGGGGAGCTGTTTTTT. The complete variable domain, with remaining parts taken from reference TRBV5-1 and TRBJ2-2, reads KAGVTQTPRYLIKTRGQQVTLSCSPISGHRSVSWYQQTPGQGLQFLFEYFSETQRNKGNFPGRFSGRQFSNSRSEMNVSTLELGDSALYLCASSVFGTGATGELFFGEGSRLTVL.

In nucleotides, the CDR3 is TGCGCCAGCACCCCCCCGCGGGGGACAAGTACCTACGAGCAGTACTTC. Protein sequence: CASTPPRGTSTYEQYF. This chain uses TRBV5-1 with TRBJ2-7; tentatively, D is TRBD2 (7 bases). V shed 6 bases and J shed 2 bases, with 21 bases lying between them. In germline, CDR1 is SGHRS, CDR2 YFSETQ. This CDR3 is 16 amino acids long.

V usage is TRBV7-3 and J usage is TRBJ2-7; TRBD1 matches at 9 bases. The germline V gene encodes CDR1 SGHTA and CDR2 FQGTGA. V lost 3 bases to trimming and J lost 4 bases; unmatched junction nucleotides: 7. There are 15 residues in the CDR3. The CDR3 protein is CASSFGGDREYEQYF. CDR3 coding DNA: TGTGCCAGCAGCTTTGGGGGGGACAGGGAGTACGAGCAGTACTTC.

J is TRBJ2-2 and V is TRBV7-2; a possible D gene is TRBD2 (6 bases). The CDR3 spans 15 residues. The V end was cut by 5 bases, the J end by 6 bases, with 16 bases between. Per germline, CDR1 SGHTA and CDR2 FQGNSA. CDR3 sequence reads: CASSTRLVTAGELFF. The CDR3 DNA sequence: TGTGCCAGCAGCACCCGACTAGTAACAGCCGGGGAGCTGTTTTTT.

The chain recombines TRBV6-1 with TRBJ2-7; D is ambiguous. Germline CDR1 is MNHNS and CDR2 is SASEGT. There are 12 residues in the CDR3. The ends were cut back, 2 bases at V and 5 bases at J, with 7 bases in the middle. The CDR3 DNA reads as TGTGCCAGCAGTGAAAGACTCAACGAGCAGTACTTC. It yields the protein CASSERLNEQYF.

The chain is built from TRBV12-5 and TRBJ1-1; the D gene is possibly TRBD1 (6 bases). V lost 1 base to trimming and J lost 1 base, with 10 bases between them. The V gene's germline CDR1 is LGHNT and CDR2 FRNRAP. This CDR3 has 15 amino acids. The CDR3 region has the DNA TGTGCTAGTGGTTTGGAGGTCAGGGGGAACACTGAAGCTTTCTTT. Translating gives CASGLEVRGNTEAFF.

The chain is built from TRBV23-1 and TRBJ2-7; 8 bases fit TRBD1. TRBV23-1 has ORF status, its function being uncertain. With V trimmed by 0 bases and J by 2 bases, 3 bases remained unmatched. The length of the CDR3 is 15 residues. The CDR3 loop reads CASSQSGTGTYEQYF. The DNA for the CDR3 is TGCGCCAGCAGTCAATCAGGGACAGGAACCTACGAGCAGTACTTC.

The rearrangement uses TRBV13 and TRBJ2-5, with D perhaps TRBD1 (6 bases). This CDR3 is built from 14 residues. Germline V gene lookup returns CDR1 PRHDT and CDR2 FYEKMQ (reference sequence). Trimming stripped 7 bases from V and 3 bases from J, with 15 bases between. CDR3: CASTERGTKETQYF. In DNA form, the CDR3 reads TGTGCCAGCACCGAGAGGGGGACCAAAGAGACCCAGTACTTC.

This chain joins TRBV30 and TRBJ2-5, with a weak D call TRBD1 (5 bases). The CDR3 runs to 15 residues. The germline V and J ends were trimmed by 0 bases and 1 base, with 12 bases remaining between them. Germline V gene data show CDR1 as GTSNPN and CDR2 as SVGIG (reference sequence). CDR3 amino acids: CAWSVLLGRQETQYF. The CDR3, as DNA: TGTGCCTGGAGTGTACTATTGGGGCGCCAAGAGACCCAGTACTTC.

The CDR3 loop is CASSYLQGYEETQYF. CDR3 nucleotides: TGTGCCAGCAGCTACTTACAGGGGTACGAAGAGACCCAGTACTTC. The V and J genes are TRBV7-2 and TRBJ2-5, with TRBD1 identical over 7 bases. With V trimmed by 4 bases and J by 3 bases, 8 bases remained unmatched. The CDR3 runs 15 residues. Looked up from germline, CDR1 is SGHTA and CDR2 is FQGNSA.

The chain carries TRBV10-2 and TRBJ2-5; no clear D. This CDR3 contains 12 residues. Trimming left V 8 bases short and J 5 bases short, with 12 bases between. The germline V gene encodes CDR1 WSHSY and CDR2 SAAADI. CDR3 DNA: TGCGCCAGCCGTCTCGTGGGGGAGACCCAGTACTTC. Protein product: CASRLVGETQYF.

The CDR3 sequence is CASSQAGESSGANVLTF. The CDR3 DNA is TGTGCCAGCAGCCAAGCGGGGGAGAGCTCTGGGGCCAACGTCCTGACTTTC. The genes are TRBV4-2 and TRBJ2-6; D possibly corresponds to TRBD2 (6 bases). The ends were cut back, 1 base at V and 0 bases at J, with 10 bases in the middle. Germline CDR1 LGHNA, CDR2 YNFKEQ. CDR3 length: 17 amino acids.

This clone was picked up one time. The V gene is TRBV25-1, the J gene TRBJ2-2, with D unclear. The CDR3 has 13 residues. Trimming shortened V by 3 bases and J by 6 bases, and 8 bases separated the two germline ends. CDR1 is MGHDK and CDR2 is SYGVNS in the germline V gene. The CDR3 region is CASSDYGAGELFF. The CDR3 DNA is TGTGCCAGCAGTGATTATGGGGCCGGGGAGCTGTTTTTT.

This chain links TRBV25-1 with TRBJ2-1; a possible D gene is TRBD1 (6 bases). This CDR3 has 16 residues. Per germline, CDR1 MGHDK and CDR2 SYGVNS. V gave up 2 bases and J gave up 4 bases, with 15 bases separating them. The CDR3 sequence is CASSERGTKGYNEQFF. For the CDR3, the DNA is TGTGCCAGCAGTGAAAGGGGGACCAAGGGGTACAATGAGCAGTTCTTC. The full variable domain, with the rest looked up from reference TRBV25-1 and TRBJ2-1, is EADIYQTPRYLVIGTGKKITLECSQTMGHDKMYWYQQDPGMELHLIHYSYGVNSTEKGDLSSESTVSRIRTEHFPLTLESARPSHTSQYLCASSERGTKGYNEQFFGPGTRLTVL.

This clone has just one count. V is TRBV30 and J is TRBJ2-1, with 11 bases identical to TRBD2. Unmatched junction bases numbered 15, after V lost 5 bases and J lost 0 bases. From germline, CDR1 is GTSNPN and CDR2 SVGIG (reference sequence). This CDR3 has 19 residues. The CDR3 region is CAWGFDRTSGLGSYNEQFF. CDR3 nucleotide sequence: TGTGCCTGGGGATTCGACAGGACTAGCGGGTTAGGCTCCTACAATGAGCAGTTCTTC.

The chain joins TRBV27 to TRBJ1-2, with D tentatively TRBD1 (5 bases). Looked up from germline, CDR1 is MNHEY and CDR2 is SMNVEV (reference sequence). This CDR3 comprises 13 residues. V lost 0 bases, J lost 4 bases, and 6 bases lay in between. CDR3 DNA sequence: TGTGCCAGCAGTTTATCGGGGGTCTATGGCTACACCTTC. Translated, it gives CASSLSGVYGYTF.

The V and J genes are TRBV10-3 and TRBJ2-3; 8 positions match TRBD2. Germline-derived CDR1 and CDR2 are ENHRY and SYGVKD. The V gene end was trimmed by 1 base and the J gene end by 3 bases; junction bases not matched to a gene: 6. The CDR3 has 16 residues. The CDR3 loop is CAISELDRLATDTQYF. The CDR3 nucleotides are TGTGCCATCAGTGAGTTGGACCGACTAGCGACAGATACGCAGTATTTT.

The rearrangement links TRBV19 to TRBJ1-3, with 9 bases fitting TRBD1. This CDR3 comprises 14 residues. Germline loops: CDR1 LNHDA, CDR2 SQIVND (reference sequence). With 7 bases clipped from V and 3 bases from J, the junction kept 4 bases outside the gene matches. The DNA for the CDR3 is TGTGCCAGTAAGGACAGGGGAGGTGGAAACACCATATATTTT. As protein: CASKDRGGGNTIYF. Combining the CDR3 with reference TRBV19 and TRBJ1-3 gives the whole variable domain DGGITQSPKYLFRKEGQNVTLSCEQNLNHDAMYWYRQDPGQGLRLIYYSQIVNDFQKGDIAEGYSVSREKKESFPLTVTSAQKNPTAFYLCASKDRGGGNTIYFGEGSWLTVV.